These T cell receptor beta chains were read from a single sample in a study of T cell responses to AZD1222 COVID-19 vaccine. Repertoires were generated with immunoSEQ multiplex PCR, while TCRdb's copy carries only in-frame clones and drops some. The sample has 100,000 to 110,000 clones, roughly 86% seen once. This material consisted of peripheral blood, taken on day 0 of MenACWY control vaccination. The receptors here all came from an adult in good health. Each CDR3 is given with its conserved first and last residue. The D gene is left open where the match is weak. For some rows the clone size is stated as once, few or many, or as a class when expanded; others skip it.

V: TRBV6-2/TRBV6-3
J: TRBJ1-2
size: .
D: .
DNA: TGTGCCAGCAGTTACTCGCGGATGGATGGCTACACCTTC
CDR3: CASSYSRMDGYTF

V: TRBV28
J: TRBJ2-1
size: .
D: TRBD2
DNA: TGTGCCAGCAGTCCGACGGGGGGCTCCTACAATGAGCAGTTCTTC
CDR3: CASSPTGGSYNEQFF

V: TRBV2
J: TRBJ2-2
size: .
D: TRBD1
DNA: TGTGCCAGCAGTAGACAGGGGGCGAACACCGGGGAGCTGTTTTTT
CDR3: CASSRQGANTGELFF

V: TRBV5-3
J: TRBJ2-2
size: .
D: .
DNA: TGTGCCAGGACCGGGACACCAAACACCGGGGAGCTGTTTTTT
CDR3: CARTGTPNTGELFF

V: TRBV5-1
J: TRBJ1-3
size: .
D: .
DNA: TGCGCCATTCGTACAGGGATGAGCTCTGGAAACACCATATATTTT
CDR3: CAIRTGMSSGNTIYF

V: TRBV3-1/TRBV3-2
J: TRBJ2-3
size: .
D: TRBD2
DNA: TGTGCCAGCAGCCCAAGGACTAGCGGGAGCACAGATACGCAGTATTTT
CDR3: CASSPRTSGSTDTQYF

V: TRBV7-7
J: TRBJ2-2
size: .
D: .
DNA: TGTGCCAGCAGCTTAGTTCAGAACACCGGGGAGCTGTTTTTT
CDR3: CASSLVQNTGELFF

V: TRBV3-1/TRBV3-2
J: TRBJ2-2
size: .
D: .
DNA: TGTGCCAGCAGCCAAGTATATAACACCGGGGAGCTGTTTTTT
CDR3: CASSQVYNTGELFF

V: TRBV7-9
J: TRBJ2-3
size: .
D: TRBD2
DNA: TGTGCCAGCAGCTCTAACCTAGCGGGGGGGCTTGTCACGCAGTATTTT
CDR3: CASSSNLAGGLVTQYF

V: TRBV28
J: TRBJ1-5
size: .
D: .
DNA: TGTGCCAGCACTCCACCCCGGGTACGCGGTCAGCCCCAGCATTTT
CDR3: CASTPPRVRGQPQHF

V: TRBV5-8
J: TRBJ1-6
size: .
D: .
DNA: TGTGCCAGCAGCCCGGAAGTAGGGCAGGGATATTCACCCCTCCACTTT
CDR3: CASSPEVGQGYSPLHF

V: TRBV5-1
J: TRBJ2-1
size: .
D: .
DNA: TGCGCCAGCAGCTTGGGACTATCCAATGAGCAGTTCTTC
CDR3: CASSLGLSNEQFF

V: TRBV28
J: TRBJ1-1
size: .
D: .
DNA: TGTGCCAGCACGCTCATCCTGAGCACTGAAGCTTTCTTT
CDR3: CASTLILSTEAFF

V: TRBV7-9
J: TRBJ2-3
size: .
D: .
DNA: TGTGCCAGCAGCTCACCACCAGCGGTAGATACGCAGTATTTT
CDR3: CASSSPPAVDTQYF

V: TRBV27
J: TRBJ2-7
size: .
D: .
DNA: TGTGCCAGCAGTTTAGGCCAGGGCCTCTACGAGCAGTACTTC
CDR3: CASSLGQGLYEQYF

V: TRBV9
J: TRBJ2-1
size: .
D: .
DNA: TGTGCCAGCAGCGTAGGTGGAGCGGAGGACAATGAGCAGTTCTTC
CDR3: CASSVGGAEDNEQFF

V: TRBV6-5
J: TRBJ1-1
size: .
D: .
DNA: TGTGCCAGCAGTCGCCGACAGAACACTGAAGCTTTCTTT
CDR3: CASSRRQNTEAFF

V: TRBV7-9
J: TRBJ1-4
size: .
D: .
DNA: TGTGCCAGCAGCCCCATCAAACAGGGAGCCCCGGGAAAACTGTTTTTT
CDR3: CASSPIKQGAPGKLFF

V: TRBV30
J: TRBJ1-2
size: .
D: TRBD1
DNA: TGTGCCTGGAGTACTGTACAGGGGGCATATGGAGGCTACACCTTC
CDR3: CAWSTVQGAYGGYTF

V: TRBV2
J: TRBJ2-7
size: .
D: TRBD1
DNA: TGTGCCAGCAGTGAAGGATGGACAGGGCTCTACGAGCAGTACTTC
CDR3: CASSEGWTGLYEQYF

V: TRBV11-2
J: TRBJ1-6
size: once
D: TRBD1
DNA: TGTGCCAGCAGCTTCCTAGGACAGGGGAATTCACCCCTCCACTTT
CDR3: CASSFLGQGNSPLHF

V: TRBV11-2
J: TRBJ1-1
size: .
D: .
DNA: TGTGCCAGCAGCTCGAACAGGATGAACACTGAAGCTTTCTTT
CDR3: CASSSNRMNTEAFF

V: TRBV5-1
J: TRBJ1-1
size: .
D: .
DNA: TGCGCCAGCAGCCCTAGAGGGGGGATGAACACTGAAGCTTTCTTT
CDR3: CASSPRGGMNTEAFF

V: TRBV28
J: TRBJ2-2
size: once
D: .
DNA: TGTGCCAGCAGTTCAGGACAGTCCACCGGGGAGCTGTTTTTT
CDR3: CASSSGQSTGELFF

V: TRBV28
J: TRBJ1-2
size: .
D: TRBD1
DNA: TGTGCCAGCAGTTGGACAGGAACCGAGAGGGGCTACACCTTC
CDR3: CASSWTGTERGYTF

V: TRBV2
J: TRBJ2-3
size: few
D: TRBD2
DNA: TGTGCCAGCAGGCTGCTAACTAGCGGGAGGACAGATACGCAGTATTTT
CDR3: CASRLLTSGRTDTQYF

V: TRBV7-9
J: TRBJ2-1
size: .
D: TRBD2
DNA: TGTGCCCGAGAGCGGACCGGGGGGGATGAGCAGTTCTTC
CDR3: CARERTGGDEQFF

V: TRBV3-1/TRBV3-2
J: TRBJ1-3
size: few
D: TRBD1
DNA: TGTGCCAGCAGCCATCTTCGGACAGGGGGCTTTGGAAACACCATATATTTT
CDR3: CASSHLRTGGFGNTIYF

V: TRBV9
J: TRBJ2-1
size: .
D: TRBD2
DNA: TGTGCCAGCAGCGTTGTTGGGACTAACGACAATGAGCAGTTCTTC
CDR3: CASSVVGTNDNEQFF

V: TRBV7-9
J: TRBJ1-3
size: .
D: .
DNA: TGTGCCAGCAGAAGTAACTCTGGAAACACCATATATTTT
CDR3: CASRSNSGNTIYF

V: TRBV7-3
J: TRBJ2-2
size: .
D: TRBD1
DNA: TGTGCCAGCAAAAGGGACAGGGGATGGGCCGGGGAGCTGTTTTTT
CDR3: CASKRDRGWAGELFF

V: TRBV28
J: TRBJ2-1
size: .
D: .
DNA: TGTGCCAGCAGCTCCGGGACTGGGGACTACAATGAGCAGTTCTTC
CDR3: CASSSGTGDYNEQFF

V: TRBV28
J: TRBJ2-5
size: .
D: .
DNA: TGTGCCAGCAGTTTGGGATGGAGGTCCCAAGAGACCCAGTACTTC
CDR3: CASSLGWRSQETQYF

V: TRBV18
J: TRBJ1-4
size: .
D: .
DNA: TGTGCCAGCTCACCACAGGGAGGGAGTAATGAAAAACTGTTTTTT
CDR3: CASSPQGGSNEKLFF

V: TRBV19
J: TRBJ1-1
size: once
D: TRBD1
DNA: TGTGCCAGTAGGCGATGGACAGGGGGGAACACTGAAGCTTTCTTT
CDR3: CASRRWTGGNTEAFF

V: TRBV7-9
J: TRBJ2-3
size: .
D: .
DNA: TGTGCCAGCAGCTTGGGTGGGGAATTAGATACGCAGTATTTT
CDR3: CASSLGGELDTQYF

V: TRBV10-3
J: TRBJ2-7
size: .
D: .
DNA: TGTGCCATCAGTGAGCGGAAGGGAGGCCCTCGACACTACGAGCAGTACTTC
CDR3: CAISERKGGPRHYEQYF

V: TRBV11-2
J: TRBJ2-7
size: .
D: .
DNA: TGTGCCAGCAGCCCCCGGGAGCATCCCTACGAGCAGTACTTC
CDR3: CASSPREHPYEQYF

V: TRBV30
J: TRBJ2-3
size: .
D: .
DNA: TGTGCCTGGAGGACCTATACAGATACGCAGTATTTT
CDR3: CAWRTYTDTQYF

V: TRBV10-3
J: TRBJ1-2
size: .
D: .
DNA: TGTGCCATCAGTGATTCAGGGTCGGGAGGCTACACCTTC
CDR3: CAISDSGSGGYTF

V: TRBV6-2/TRBV6-3
J: TRBJ2-7
size: .
D: TRBD1
DNA: TGTGCCAGCAGCCGGACAGGGGCCGCCTACGAGCAGTACTTC
CDR3: CASSRTGAAYEQYF

V: TRBV27
J: TRBJ2-7
size: .
D: TRBD2
DNA: TGTGCCAGCAGTCCCGCCGGACTAGCCCAATTACGAGAGCAGTACTTC
CDR3: CASSPAGLAQLREQYF

V: TRBV3-1/TRBV3-2
J: TRBJ2-6
size: .
D: .
DNA: TGTGCCAGTACAGGGTACCCCGGGGCCAACGTCCTGACTTTC
CDR3: CASTGYPGANVLTF

V: TRBV5-1
J: TRBJ1-1
size: once
D: .
DNA: TGCGCCAGCAGCTTGGGGTTTGAGTTAACGAACACTGAAGCTTTCTTT
CDR3: CASSLGFELTNTEAFF

V: TRBV5-6
J: TRBJ1-5
size: medium-sized
D: .
DNA: TGTGCCAGCAGCTTGTATCCCAGTCCGAAGGAGCCCCAGCATTTT
CDR3: CASSLYPSPKEPQHF

V: TRBV9
J: TRBJ2-7
size: .
D: TRBD1
DNA: TGTGCCAGCAGCTTCGGACAGGGGCCAACCTACGAGCAGTACTTC
CDR3: CASSFGQGPTYEQYF